The rows below give T cell receptor beta chains drawn from one sample of a study of blood T cell repertoires in COVID-19. Profiling relied on immunoSEQ multiplex PCR, and the TCRdb table lists in-frame clones only, not all of them. This sample has approximately 97,000 clones, with about nine tenths found just once. What was sequenced was peripheral blood. The receptors derive from a man in his sixties with acute or convalescent COVID-19. Each CDR3 is given with its conserved first and last residue. Fields, in order: clone size, V gene, J gene, D gene, CDR3 DNA, CDR3 protein. A D gene is named only where the DNA matches it firmly. Some rows mark clone size as missing; the rest say once, few, many or name a class of expanded clone.

size: .; V: TRBV7-9; J: TRBJ2-5; D: .; DNA: TGTGCCAGCAGCCTCCCTACCGACACGTCCCCACGGACCCAGTACTTC; CDR3: CASSLPTDTSPRTQYF
size: .; V: TRBV19; J: TRBJ1-1; D: .; DNA: TGTGCCACCCAAGACAGGTTGAACACTGAAGCTTTCTTT; CDR3: CATQDRLNTEAFF
size: once; V: TRBV29-1; J: TRBJ1-5; D: .; DNA: TGCAGCGTCGCCGTCTCCGAGGGCAATCAGCCCCAGCATTTT; CDR3: CSVAVSEGNQPQHF
size: .; V: TRBV30; J: TRBJ1-4; D: .; DNA: TGTGCCTGGCACCGGGGGTCAGTCTTGGATGAAAAACTGTTTTTT; CDR3: CAWHRGSVLDEKLFF
size: .; V: TRBV30; J: TRBJ1-5; D: .; DNA: TGTGCCTGGAGTGCCGGGGTTGGCCAGCCCCAGCATTTT; CDR3: CAWSAGVGQPQHF
size: .; V: TRBV18; J: TRBJ2-3; D: TRBD2; DNA: TGTGCCAGCTCACCACAGGGTTGGTCTAGCGGGACGCGCGATACGCAGTATTTT; CDR3: CASSPQGWSSGTRDTQYF
size: .; V: TRBV18; J: TRBJ1-1; D: .; DNA: TGTGCCAGCTCACTTGCCAGGGACACTGAAGCTTTCTTT; CDR3: CASSLARDTEAFF
size: once; V: TRBV21-1; J: TRBJ1-1; D: .; DNA: TGTGCCAGCAGCGTCCGGGACAGGGGGCTCGGGACTGAAGCTTTCTTT; CDR3: CASSVRDRGLGTEAFF
size: .; V: TRBV10-2; J: TRBJ1-6; D: TRBD1; DNA: TGCGCCAGCAGTGTTAGAGGGGGCAATTCACCCCTCCACTTT; CDR3: CASSVRGGNSPLHF
size: .; V: TRBV19; J: TRBJ1-3; D: TRBD1; DNA: TGTGCCAGTAGGGCGTTGTGGGGACAGCCACCTCGCTCTGGAAACACCATATATTTT; CDR3: CASRALWGQPPRSGNTIYF
size: .; V: TRBV20-1; J: TRBJ1-1; D: .; DNA: TGCAGTGCTAGTCCGTGGAACACTGAAGCTTTCTTT; CDR3: CSASPWNTEAFF
size: .; V: TRBV9; J: TRBJ2-1; D: .; DNA: TGTGCCAGCAGCGTAGGGAGAAACTCCTACAATGAGCAGTTCTTC; CDR3: CASSVGRNSYNEQFF
size: .; V: TRBV4-2; J: TRBJ2-2; D: .; DNA: TGTGCCAGCAGCCTATCCCGGGACACCGGGGAGCTGTTTTTT; CDR3: CASSLSRDTGELFF
size: .; V: TRBV30; J: TRBJ2-3; D: .; DNA: TGTGCCTGGAGTTGGCTGGGGGCCATGCTCACAGATACGCAGTATTTT; CDR3: CAWSWLGAMLTDTQYF
size: .; V: TRBV14; J: TRBJ1-4; D: .; DNA: TGTGCCAGCAGCCAAGAAAACGTCAGGGAAACTAATGAAAAACTGTTTTTT; CDR3: CASSQENVRETNEKLFF
size: .; V: TRBV6-5; J: TRBJ1-2; D: TRBD1; DNA: TGTGCCAGCCAGGGGGAATCAGTCTATGGCTACACCTTC; CDR3: CASQGESVYGYTF
size: .; V: TRBV19; J: TRBJ1-1; D: .; DNA: TGTGCCAGTAGTTCCGTGGAGGGGATGAACACTGAAGCTTTCTTT; CDR3: CASSSVEGMNTEAFF
size: .; V: TRBV7-8; J: TRBJ1-1; D: .; DNA: TGTGCCAGCAGCTTCGACCCGTTTGTGATCCGCGTCCCAGGGAAGGACACTGAAGCTTTCTTT; CDR3: CASSFDPFVIRVPGKDTEAFF
size: .; V: TRBV6-6; J: TRBJ1-4; D: TRBD1; DNA: TGTGCCAGCACGGCTTCAGGGGGAACTAATGAAAAACTGTTTTTT; CDR3: CASTASGGTNEKLFF
size: .; V: TRBV5-1; J: TRBJ1-5; D: .; DNA: TGCGCCAGCAGTCCCTCCCCCGGGCAGCCCCAGCATTTT; CDR3: CASSPSPGQPQHF
size: .; V: TRBV29-1; J: TRBJ1-2; D: TRBD1; DNA: TGCAGCGTCCGGGACAGGGGGCCTTACACCTTC; CDR3: CSVRDRGPYTF
size: .; V: TRBV29-1; J: TRBJ1-1; D: .; DNA: TGCAGCGTTGTCGGGACATCAGGGAACACTGAAGCTTTCTTT; CDR3: CSVVGTSGNTEAFF
size: once; V: TRBV6-5; J: TRBJ1-1; D: .; DNA: TGTGCCAGCGGGGGACACGTAGACCTAGAAGCTTTCTTT; CDR3: CASGGHVDLEAFF
size: .; V: TRBV5-8; J: TRBJ1-5; D: .; DNA: TGTGCCAGCAGCTATATGGTAGCTGGTAGCAATCAGCCCCAGCATTTT; CDR3: CASSYMVAGSNQPQHF
size: .; V: TRBV5-5; J: TRBJ1-5; D: TRBD1; DNA: TGTGCCAGCAGCTGGGACAGGGAAGATCAGCCCCAGCATTTT; CDR3: CASSWDREDQPQHF
size: .; V: TRBV11-2; J: TRBJ2-5; D: TRBD2; DNA: TGTGCCAGCAGCTTCAGCGGGGGTGTCAGGGAGACCCAGTACTTC; CDR3: CASSFSGGVRETQYF
size: .; V: TRBV7-9; J: TRBJ1-2; D: TRBD1; DNA: TGTGCCAGCAGCTCTGTTGGGACAGATTCTAACTATGGCTACACCTTC; CDR3: CASSSVGTDSNYGYTF
size: .; V: TRBV7-2; J: TRBJ1-5; D: .; DNA: TGTGCCAGCAGCTTAGCGGTCGCAGGGAATCAGCCCCAGCATTTT; CDR3: CASSLAVAGNQPQHF
size: .; V: TRBV18; J: TRBJ2-1; D: .; DNA: TGTGCCAGCTCACCGAGCCTAAACGAGCAGTTCTTC; CDR3: CASSPSLNEQFF
size: .; V: TRBV3-1/TRBV3-2; J: TRBJ1-5; D: .; DNA: TGTGCCAGCAGCCAAGCGGGGGGGGCCCAGCCCCAGCATTTT; CDR3: CASSQAGGAQPQHF
size: .; V: TRBV7-2; J: TRBJ1-2; D: .; DNA: TGTGCCAGCAGCTCCGCCGCTCGGGGTGGCTACACCTTC; CDR3: CASSSAARGGYTF
size: .; V: TRBV5-6; J: TRBJ2-7; D: TRBD1; DNA: TGTGCCAGCAGCTTGGATGCTCCTTGGGACAGGGGGACGTACGAGCAGTACTTC; CDR3: CASSLDAPWDRGTYEQYF
size: once; V: TRBV27; J: TRBJ2-2; D: .; DNA: TGTGCCAGCAGTCCGACAGGATTTAACGGGGAGCTGTTTTTT; CDR3: CASSPTGFNGELFF
size: .; V: TRBV5-5; J: TRBJ1-2; D: TRBD1; DNA: TGTGCCAGCAGCGAAAGACAGGGGCTCTATGGCTACACCTTC; CDR3: CASSERQGLYGYTF
size: .; V: TRBV4-2; J: TRBJ2-3; D: .; DNA: TGTGCCAGCAGCCAAGATCCCAGGGGTCCAAAGGTTACGCAGTATTTT; CDR3: CASSQDPRGPKVTQYF
size: .; V: TRBV6-6; J: TRBJ1-1; D: .; DNA: TGTGCCAGCAGTTTCTCCGACGGGGAAGCTTTCTTT; CDR3: CASSFSDGEAFF
size: .; V: TRBV5-1; J: TRBJ1-2; D: TRBD1; DNA: TGCGCCAGCAGCGCTGGGACAGGGGGGATTGACTATGGCTACACCTTC; CDR3: CASSAGTGGIDYGYTF
size: .; V: TRBV19; J: TRBJ1-5; D: .; DNA: TGTGCCACCGGGAACAGGGCTAATCAGCCCCAGCATTTT; CDR3: CATGNRANQPQHF
size: .; V: TRBV18; J: TRBJ2-7; D: .; DNA: TGTGCCAGCTCATCCGGGACTGCGGCCTACGAGCAGTACTTC; CDR3: CASSSGTAAYEQYF
size: .; V: TRBV12-3/TRBV12-4; J: TRBJ1-1; D: .; DNA: TGTGCCAGCTCTTCGGCTGAAGCTTTCTTT; CDR3: CASSSAEAFF
size: once; V: TRBV19; J: TRBJ1-6; D: .; DNA: TGTGCCAGTAGTATACTTCGGAGCTCCTATAATTCACCCCTCCACTTT; CDR3: CASSILRSSYNSPLHF
size: once; V: TRBV11-2; J: TRBJ2-3; D: .; DNA: TGTGCCAGCAGCTTTAGCGGTAGCACAGATACGCAGTATTTT; CDR3: CASSFSGSTDTQYF
size: once; V: TRBV19; J: TRBJ1-2; D: TRBD1; DNA: TGTGCCAGTAGTCCGACAGGGGTGGGCTACACCTTC; CDR3: CASSPTGVGYTF
size: .; V: TRBV19; J: TRBJ1-5; D: .; DNA: TGTGCCAGTAGTAACCCCATGAGCCAACCCCAGCATTTT; CDR3: CASSNPMSQPQHF
size: once; V: TRBV18; J: TRBJ2-1; D: .; DNA: TGTGCCAGCTCACCGCGAAACAGTGACAATGAGCAGTTCTTC; CDR3: CASSPRNSDNEQFF
size: .; V: TRBV13; J: TRBJ1-4; D: TRBD1; DNA: TGTGCCAGCAGCACCGTCCGCACAGGGGAAACTAATGAAAAACTGTTTTTT; CDR3: CASSTVRTGETNEKLFF
size: .; V: TRBV27; J: TRBJ1-1; D: .; DNA: TGTGCCAGCAGTTTAGACATTTTAAACACTGAAGCTTTCTTT; CDR3: CASSLDILNTEAFF
size: .; V: TRBV5-1; J: TRBJ1-1; D: .; DNA: TGCGCCAGCAGCCTAGGCCTCGGGGGGAACACTGAAGCTTTCTTT; CDR3: CASSLGLGGNTEAFF
size: .; V: TRBV5-6; J: TRBJ2-3; D: TRBD1; DNA: TGTGCCAGCAGCTTGGACAGGGGGCTGGCAGATACGCAGTATTTT; CDR3: CASSLDRGLADTQYF
size: few; V: TRBV7-2; J: TRBJ1-2; D: .; DNA: TGTGCCAGCAGCTTAGGAGGGAGGTCCTATGGCTACACCTTC; CDR3: CASSLGGRSYGYTF
size: .; V: TRBV4-1; J: TRBJ1-5; D: TRBD1; DNA: TGCGCCAGCAGCCACAAGGGTCTAGGACAGGGTGAGCAGCCCCAGCATTTT; CDR3: CASSHKGLGQGEQPQHF
size: .; V: TRBV5-1; J: TRBJ1-4; D: .; DNA: TGCGCCAGCAGCTTAATCGGTAATGAAAAACTGTTTTTT; CDR3: CASSLIGNEKLFF
size: .; V: TRBV10-3; J: TRBJ1-2; D: TRBD1; DNA: TGTGCCATCAGTGAGGACCCGCGACAGGGGATCTATGGCTACACCTTC; CDR3: CAISEDPRQGIYGYTF
size: .; V: TRBV28; J: TRBJ1-2; D: TRBD1; DNA: TGTGCCAGCACGACCCCGACACAGGGGATCTATGGCTACACCTTC; CDR3: CASTTPTQGIYGYTF
size: .; V: TRBV28; J: TRBJ1-2; D: .; DNA: TGTGCCAGCAGTTTAGGCCAGGCCTATGGCTACACCTTC; CDR3: CASSLGQAYGYTF